This is a list of T cell receptor beta chains from one sample in a study of T cell responses to AZD1222 COVID-19 vaccine. TCRdb's table, derived via immunoSEQ multiplex PCR, lists solely in-frame clones and lacks some. This table holds approximately 67,000 clones, 83% found once. The sample was peripheral blood, taken 28 days after the second AZD1222 dose. These receptor sequences come from an adult who received the AZD1222 COVID-19 vaccine. Both conserved end residues are part of each CDR3. A D gene is named only where the DNA matches it firmly. Some rows mark clone size as missing; the rest say once, few, many or name a class of expanded clone.

NA	TRBV28	NA	14	TRBJ2-1	TGTGCCAGCACAAGGGAATTTGGATACAATGAGCAGTTCTTC	CASTREFGYNEQFF
NA	TRBV29-1	NA	13	TRBJ2-2	TGCAGCGTTGAATCGGGTGGTTCCGGGGAGCTGTTTTTT	CSVESGGSGELFF
NA	TRBV5-1	NA	14	TRBJ1-1	TGCGCCAGCAGCTTGCGAGGGGTGAACACTGAAGCTTTCTTT	CASSLRGVNTEAFF
NA	TRBV29-1	NA	13	TRBJ2-7	TGCAGCGTTGAAGTTGGACCCTGGGGGGAGCAGTACTTC	CSVEVGPWGEQYF
few	TRBV19	NA	14	TRBJ1-2	TGTGCCAGTAGTAAAAGCAGGGCTAACTATGGCTACACCTTC	CASSKSRANYGYTF
once	TRBV19	NA	9	TRBJ1-6	TGTGCCAGCGGTTCACCCCTCCACTTT	CASGSPLHF
NA	TRBV7-9	TRBD1	15	TRBJ2-1	TGTGCCAGCAGCACCACCGGGACAGGGTACAATGAGCAGTTCTTC	CASSTTGTGYNEQFF
NA	TRBV2	NA	15	TRBJ2-3	TGTGCCCAAAGGGCACAACTTGCTAGCACAGATACGCAGTATTTT	CAQRAQLASTDTQYF
once	TRBV30	NA	14	TRBJ1-1	TGTGCCTGGAGTCTTGGGCAGTTGAACACTGAAGCTTTCTTT	CAWSLGQLNTEAFF
NA	TRBV19	NA	17	TRBJ1-6	TGTGCCAGTAGTATAGATAGGTCCGGGGCACTTCCTTCACCCCTCCACTTT	CASSIDRSGALPSPLHF
NA	TRBV9	TRBD1	13	TRBJ1-6	TGTGCCAGCAGCGGACCTACAGGGGCACCCCTCCACTTT	CASSGPTGAPLHF
NA	TRBV6-6	NA	15	TRBJ2-6	TGTGCCAGCAGTTACAGCGGGTTCGGGGCCAACGTCCTGACTTTC	CASSYSGFGANVLTF
NA	TRBV4-3	TRBD1	17	TRBJ1-5	TGCGCCAGCAGCCAGGACGCCCGGACAGGTAGCAATCAGCCCCAGCATTTT	CASSQDARTGSNQPQHF
NA	TRBV6-6	TRBD1	15	TRBJ2-2	TGTGCCAGCAGAACGGCCCTAACAGGGGCCGGGGAGCTGTTTTTT	CASRTALTGAGELFF
NA	TRBV11-2	TRBD2	18	TRBJ2-1	TGTGCCAGCAGCATGGGACTAGCGGGGGTTAGCTCCTACAATGAGCAGTTCTTC	CASSMGLAGVSSYNEQFF
NA	TRBV6-2/TRBV6-3	NA	14	TRBJ2-7	TGTGCCAGCAGTTATTTGGGGGTGTTAGACGAGCAGTACTTC	CASSYLGVLDEQYF
NA	TRBV6-4	TRBD2	15	TRBJ2-1	TGTGCCAGCAGGGCGACTAGCGGGGGGCCTGATGAGCAGTTCTTC	CASRATSGGPDEQFF
NA	TRBV5-6	TRBD1	15	TRBJ2-3	TGTGCCAGCAGCTTTTTGGACAGGGGGGCAGATACGCAGTATTTT	CASSFLDRGADTQYF
NA	TRBV29-1	NA	12	TRBJ1-1	TGCAGCGTCCTGGCAAAGGGCCGGACTGCTTTCTTT	CSVLAKGRTAFF
NA	TRBV19	NA	12	TRBJ2-3	TGTGCCAGTAGCCTAAGCACAGATACGCAGTATTTT	CASSLSTDTQYF
NA	TRBV6-4	TRBD1	15	TRBJ2-1	TGTGCCAGCAGCCCCACTCGGACAGGGAGCGATGAGCAGTTCTTC	CASSPTRTGSDEQFF
NA	TRBV2	NA	13	TRBJ2-1	TGTGCCAGCCAGGGGCGGACCTACAATGAGCAGTTCTTC	CASQGRTYNEQFF
NA	TRBV12-3/TRBV12-4	NA	12	TRBJ2-3	TGTGCCAGCAGTCCAGGCACAGATACGCAGTATTTT	CASSPGTDTQYF
NA	TRBV30	NA	13	TRBJ1-1	TGTGCCTGGAGTAGTTTTATGAACACTGAAGCTTTCTTT	CAWSSFMNTEAFF
NA	TRBV11-3	NA	14	TRBJ2-1	TGTGCCAGCAGCTTAGAGCCGGGCGAAAATGAGCAGTTCTTC	CASSLEPGENEQFF
NA	TRBV7-9	NA	15	TRBJ1-5	TGTGCCAGCAGCCCCCGCGGGGGGGGCAATCAGCCCCAGCATTTT	CASSPRGGGNQPQHF
NA	TRBV5-1	TRBD1	14	TRBJ2-7	TGCGCCAGCAGCTCACAGGGGGACTCCTACGAGCAGTACTTC	CASSSQGDSYEQYF
few	TRBV3-1/TRBV3-2	NA	15	TRBJ1-5	TGTGCCAGCAGCCAAGATACCAGGGGCGGTCAGCCCCAGCATTTT	CASSQDTRGGQPQHF
NA	TRBV7-9	TRBD2	17	TRBJ2-1	TGTGCCAGCAGCTTAGGTGCGGCGGGGGGGCCCTACAATGAGCAGTTCTTC	CASSLGAAGGPYNEQFF
few	TRBV27	NA	14	TRBJ2-1	TGTGCCAGCAGTTTATCATTGTTGTACAATGAGCAGTTCTTC	CASSLSLLYNEQFF
NA	TRBV7-2	NA	13	TRBJ2-5	TGTGCCAGCAGTTTAAGCCCCCAAGAGACCCAGTACTTC	CASSLSPQETQYF
NA	TRBV5-8	NA	15	TRBJ1-5	TGTGCCAGCAGCTTAGAGCGGGGGGGTCCCCAGCCCCAGCATTTT	CASSLERGGPQPQHF
once	TRBV5-6	TRBD1	17	TRBJ1-4	TGTGCCAGCAGCTTGGGACAGGGTCGGTTCGGTAATGAAAAACTGTTTTTT	CASSLGQGRFGNEKLFF
once	TRBV30	TRBD1	14	TRBJ2-7	TGTGCCTGGACCTCTGGGACAGGACTCTACGAGCAGTACTTC	CAWTSGTGLYEQYF
NA	TRBV6-2/TRBV6-3	NA	15	TRBJ1-5	TGTGCCAGCAGTTACCAGGGAGTGGGGGGTCAGCCCCAGCATTTT	CASSYQGVGGQPQHF
NA	TRBV6-1	NA	15	TRBJ1-4	TGTGCCAGCAGTGAATTTAGGGGGACTAATGAAAAACTGTTTTTT	CASSEFRGTNEKLFF
NA	TRBV20-1	NA	15	TRBJ1-6	TGCAGTGCTAGTAGTCGGGACGGGAGATATTCACCCCTCCACTTT	CSASSRDGRYSPLHF
NA	TRBV2	NA	11	TRBJ2-7	TGTGCCAGCACCTCGGGCTACGAGCAGTACTTC	CASTSGYEQYF
NA	TRBV28	NA	14	TRBJ1-2	TGTGCCAGCAGTACCAGGGTGCTGGGCTATGGCTACACCTTC	CASSTRVLGYGYTF
NA	TRBV5-1	NA	15	TRBJ2-2	TGCGCCAGCAGCTTGATCCCGCCGAACACCGGGGAGCTGTTTTTT	CASSLIPPNTGELFF
NA	TRBV10-1	NA	13	TRBJ1-5	TGCGCCACCACGGGGGGGGCGGGGCAGCCCCAGCATTTT	CATTGGAGQPQHF
few	TRBV10-1	NA	16	TRBJ1-2	TGCGCCAGCAGTGAGACTACCTTAAGGGATAACTATGGCTACACCTTC	CASSETTLRDNYGYTF
NA	TRBV4-2	TRBD1	18	TRBJ2-6	TGTGCCAGCAGCCAACCGGGACAGGGGGGATCTGGGGCCAACGTCCTGACTTTC	CASSQPGQGGSGANVLTF
NA	TRBV5-6	NA	15	TRBJ1-4	TGTGCCAGCAGCTATGGACGGGATTATAATGAAAAACTGTTTTTT	CASSYGRDYNEKLFF
NA	TRBV18	TRBD1	15	TRBJ1-1	TGTGCCAGCTCCCCTCAGGGGGCTGGGGGAACTGAAGCTTTCTTT	CASSPQGAGGTEAFF
NA	TRBV28	NA	13	TRBJ1-1	TGTGCCAGCAGCATATTTATAGGGGGTGAGGCTTTCTTT	CASSIFIGGEAFF
NA	TRBV29-1	NA	13	TRBJ2-5	TGCAGCGTCGGCGGGCGGAATTCACAGACCCAGTACTTC	CSVGGRNSQTQYF
NA	TRBV19	TRBD1	17	TRBJ1-5	TGTGCCAGTAGTCCGTGGACAGGGGAGGTTTTTAATCAGCCCCAGCATTTT	CASSPWTGEVFNQPQHF
NA	TRBV10-3	TRBD1	15	TRBJ2-7	TGTGCCATCAGTGAGGGGACAGGGTTGACCTACGAGCAGTACTTC	CAISEGTGLTYEQYF
NA	TRBV27	TRBD1	14	TRBJ2-7	TGTGCCAGCAGCCCCGGGACAGGGGGCTACGAGCAGTACTTC	CASSPGTGGYEQYF
NA	TRBV6-2/TRBV6-3	TRBD1	18	TRBJ2-1	TGTGCCAGCAGTTCTCCCGGGACAGGGGCAGATAGGTACAATGAGCAGTTCTTC	CASSSPGTGADRYNEQFF
once	TRBV3-1/TRBV3-2	NA	17	TRBJ1-6	TGTGCCAGCAGCCAGCCAAGCCCGGGAGCTTATAATTCACCCCTCCACTTT	CASSQPSPGAYNSPLHF
NA	TRBV5-5	TRBD1	15	TRBJ2-1	TGTGCCAGCAGCCTTAGGGGGCTGGGAAACAATGAGCAGTTCTTC	CASSLRGLGNNEQFF
NA	TRBV4-3	TRBD1	18	TRBJ1-4	TGCGCCAGCAGCCAAGCGGCAGGGGGTTATGCAACTAATGAAAAACTGTTTTTT	CASSQAAGGYATNEKLFF
NA	TRBV7-9	NA	11	TRBJ2-7	TGTGCCAGCAGCTTAGGTGACGAGCAGTACTTC	CASSLGDEQYF
NA	TRBV10-2	NA	15	TRBJ2-3	TGCGCCAGCACTGAGGGGGGGCCGGGCACAGATACGCAGTATTTT	CASTEGGPGTDTQYF
NA	TRBV7-9	NA	13	TRBJ2-7	TGTGCCAGCAGCTTATTGGTAAACGGCGAGCAGTACTTC	CASSLLVNGEQYF
NA	TRBV2	NA	15	TRBJ1-2	TGTGCCAGCAGTACCGCTGGAGGGAGAGGAAGCGGCTACACCTTC	CASSTAGGRGSGYTF
NA	TRBV7-9	NA	13	TRBJ1-2	TGTGCCAGCAGCGAGAACGCAGGGGATGGCTACACCTTC	CASSENAGDGYTF